The source of this T cell receptor beta chain is a study of blood T cell repertoires in COVID-19. At the level of the study: The origin of the acute and convalescent COVID-19 samples was the United States, Italy and Spain. The cDNA or gDNA used as material had been derived from T cells, B-cell-depleted T cells, or PBMCs.

The CDR3 length is 16 residues. Trimming shortened V by 5 bases and J by 3 bases, and 17 bases separated the two germline ends. Germline CDR1 reads MNHNY; CDR2 reads SVGAGI (reference sequence). Clinical histories supplied by participants themselves formed the basis of cohort assignment. Each recovered donor of Cohort 3 presented with two negative PCRs, clearance, or symptom resolution. This table comes from immunoSEQ multiplex PCR, and its TCRdb copy is limited to in-frame clones, with some not included. Of 310,000 or so clones listed, approximately 90% are singletons. Sequencing was done on a sample of PBMCs or T cells enriched from blood (not recorded which). The V call is TRBV6-6, the J call TRBJ1-5; maybe TRBD1 (6 bases). This TCR derives from a woman between 35 and 50 years old who had recovered from COVID-19. The DNA for the CDR3 is TGTGCCAGCAGTGGGGACGAGCAGGGGATCAATCAGCCCCAGCATTTT. This gives the protein CASSGDEQGINQPQHF.